This section outlines one TCR beta chain sequence together with its context. CDR3 length equals 15 residues. Germline CDR1 reads SGHRS; CDR2 reads YFSETQ. V gave up 2 bases and J gave up 4 bases; unmatched junction bases: 5. Original handling: Estimation of nucleated cell counts was performed using reference gene primer amplification. The protocol was immunoSEQ multiplex PCR, while the TCRdb copy is restricted to in-frame clones and leaves out a portion. V, J and clone size are those of that table, while D and trimming were read from the DNA. The data show approximately 80,000 clones, 88% seen once. This entry comes from a study of blood T cell repertoires in COVID-19. Background on the study: Whether acute or convalescent, the COVID-19 samples came from the United States, Italy and Spain. T cells, B-cell-depleted T cells, or PBMCs provided the cDNA or gDNA that served as material.

The chain recombines TRBV5-1 with TRBJ1-1; the match to TRBD1 covers 10 bases. Sequenced input: peripheral blood. This sequence was found in a human donor in a cohort sampled during active COVID-19. The CDR3 DNA is TGCGCCAGCAGCTTTCGCGGACAGGGGGGCACTGAAGCTTTCTTT. Amino acids: CASSFRGQGGTEAFF.